This T cell receptor (beta chain) was sequenced for a study of CD8 T cells in ankylosing spondylitis. This clonotype showed up just a few times. The germline gives CDR1 DFQATT, CDR2 SNEGSKA (reference sequence). The CDR3 is made up of 14 amino acids. Trimming stripped 2 bases from V and 2 bases from J, with 10 bases between. MiXCR, run by TCRdb on the 5' RACE reads, gives a single entry per CDR3 protein. The sample gives about 250,000 distinct CDR3 sequences, about 30% of which show up once; 4% to 5% is in the top ten. The clonotype comes from a male donor with ankylosing spondylitis or in good health (not recorded which). This chain connects TRBV20-1 to TRBJ2-1; D call uncertain. The sample taken for sequencing was blood, either unsorted or a sorted T cell fraction (not recorded which). CDR3 protein: CSARTLVTYNEQFF. The CDR3 bases are TGCAGTGCTAGAACGCTAGTCACCTACAATGAGCAGTTCTTC.